These T cell receptor beta chains were read from a single sample in a study of human T cells and chemical hapten exposure. MiXCR was run by TCRdb on the RACE reads, yielding one entry per CDR3 protein. The table includes around 120,000 distinct CDR3 sequences, 13% detected once. Source: whole blood, taken in connection with sensitization to the hapten diphenylcyclopropenone (DPC). These receptors were taken from a woman aged 18-30 years with alopecia areata. Some clones in this sample may be carry-over from other donors' samples. Both conserved end residues are part of each CDR3. The D gene is left open where the match is weak. The size entry is marked missing in some rows and otherwise reads once, few, many or a size class.

V,size,J,D,CDR3,DNA
TRBV19,many,TRBJ1-2,-,CASRSVRQPAGYGYTF,TGTGCCAGTAGGTCAGTGCGGCAGCCTGCTGGGTATGGCTACACCTTC
TRBV10-3,-,TRBJ2-7,-,CAISDRRGGTYEQYF,TGTGCCATCAGTGACCGCAGGGGGGGGACCTACGAGCAGTACTTC
TRBV18,-,TRBJ1-6,TRBD1,CASSPIGQGEPPLHF,TGTGCCAGCTCACCTATCGGACAGGGTGAACCACCCCTCCACTTT
TRBV29-1,-,TRBJ2-3,TRBD1,CSYYTTGGTDTQYF,TGCAGCTACTACACGACAGGGGGCACAGATACGCAGTATTTT
TRBV2,few,TRBJ1-2,TRBD1,CASSEPGQAPYGYTF,TGTGCCAGCAGTGAACCCGGACAGGCACCCTATGGCTACACCTTC
TRBV7-3,-,TRBJ1-1,-,CASSSGPQTEAFF,TGTGCCAGCAGCTCAGGACCCCAGACTGAAGCTTTCTTT
TRBV6-5,-,TRBJ2-2,TRBD1,CASSLGTGQNTGELFF,TGTGCCAGCAGTTTGGGGACAGGGCAGAACACCGGGGAGCTGTTTTTT
TRBV25-1,-,TRBJ1-1,-,CASRDTGPGFF,TGTGCCAGCAGGGATACAGGGCCCGGTTTCTTT
TRBV6-5,-,TRBJ2-5,TRBD2,CASRPSGGAQETQYF,TGTGCCAGCAGGCCAAGCGGGGGGGCCCAAGAGACCCAGTACTTC
TRBV5-1,few,TRBJ2-5,-,CASSSTWETQYF,TGCGCCAGCAGCTCGACATGGGAGACCCAGTACTTC
TRBV7-2,-,TRBJ2-2,-,CASSLMAGELFF,TGTGCCAGCAGCTTAATGGCTGGGGAGCTGTTTTTT
TRBV6-2/TRBV6-3,many,TRBJ1-1,-,CASSNRLLPNTEAFF,TGTGCCAGCAGCAATCGACTGCTCCCGAACACTGAAGCTTTCTTT
TRBV9,-,TRBJ2-7,-,CASSPYLDSYEQYF,TGTGCCAGCAGCCCCTACCTGGACAGCTACGAGCAGTACTTC
TRBV18,many,TRBJ1-2,TRBD1,CASSPKRDRDYACYTF,TGTGCCAGCTCACCAAAACGGGACAGAGACTATGCATGCTACACCTTC
TRBV27,few,TRBJ2-3,TRBD2,CASSRGVNTQYF,TGTGCCAGCAGTCGGGGGGTAAATACGCAGTATTTT
TRBV29-1,many,TRBJ1-2,TRBD1,CSASTGTNYGYTF,TGCAGCGCTTCGACAGGGACTAACTATGGCTACACCTTC
TRBV2,-,TRBJ1-1,-,CASSVEVLTEAFF,TGTGCCAGCAGTGTAGAAGTCCTCACTGAAGCTTTCTTT
TRBV18,-,TRBJ1-2,-,CASSPGLHGYTF,TGTGCCAGCTCACCCGGACTCCATGGCTACACCTTC
TRBV10-3,-,TRBJ2-1,-,CAISESSDGYNEQFF,TGTGCCATCAGTGAGTCGTCGGACGGTTACAATGAGCAGTTCTTC
TRBV20-1,few,TRBJ2-5,-,CSARGPTRRETQYF,TGCAGTGCTAGAGGCCCGACAAGGCGAGAGACCCAGTACTTC
TRBV6-6,-,TRBJ2-3,-,CASSNGGGHTDTQYF,TGTGCCAGCAGTAACGGGGGCGGGCACACAGATACGCAGTATTTT
TRBV11-3,-,TRBJ2-3,TRBD1,CASSSGTGSDTQYF,TGTGCCAGCAGCTCGGGGACAGGGTCGGATACGCAGTATTTT
TRBV7-9,many,TRBJ1-2,-,CASSFGPAVGGYTF,TGTGCCAGCAGCTTCGGTCCGGCCGTTGGCGGCTACACCTTC
TRBV6-1,many,TRBJ2-7,-,CASRDSLSYEQYF,TGTGCCAGCAGAGACAGTCTCTCCTACGAGCAGTACTTC
TRBV5-4,-,TRBJ2-3,-,CASSFSGDRADTQYF,TGTGCCAGCAGCTTCTCTGGGGATAGGGCAGATACGCAGTATTTT
TRBV5-1,-,TRBJ2-2,-,CASSLGSGANTGELFF,TGCGCCAGCAGCTTGGGTTCGGGGGCGAACACCGGGGAGCTGTTTTTT
TRBV7-2,many,TRBJ1-2,-,CASSLGTGRVYGYTF,TGTGCCAGCAGCTTAGGAACGGGAAGAGTTTATGGCTACACCTTC
TRBV7-9,few,TRBJ1-4,TRBD1,CASTKQGQSNEKLFF,TGTGCCAGCACCAAACAGGGGCAGTCTAATGAAAAACTGTTTTTT
TRBV4-3,few,TRBJ1-2,TRBD1,CASSPRYGAGGSGRDGYTF,TGCGCCAGCAGCCCCCGATATGGGGCAGGGGGTTCGGGTCGGGATGGCTACACCTTC
TRBV20-1,few,TRBJ1-5,-,CSQVDSAGQPQHF,TGCAGCCAAGTGGACAGCGCCGGTCAGCCCCAGCATTTT
TRBV3-1,-,TRBJ2-1,-,CASSLTLKVINPSQFF,TGTGCCAGCAGCCTCACCTTGAAAGTGATTAATCCGTCGCAGTTCTTC